This T cell receptor (beta chain) was sequenced during a study of control samples from healthy donors and cancer patients. Assay used: immunoSEQ multiplex PCR; TCRdb lists only in-frame clones, some missing. The sample consists of approximately 94,000 clones, around 83% of them appearing once. The sequenced sample was blood. This TCR derives from a woman between 50 and 59 years old in good health.

DNA for the CDR3: TGCAGTGCTAGTAACCCCTATGGCTACACCTTC. Its translation is CSASNPYGYTF. V usage is TRBV20-1 and J usage is TRBJ1-2; D gene uncertain. The CDR3 has 11 amino acids. In germline, CDR1 is DFQATT, CDR2 SNEGSKA (reference sequence). V was clipped by 3 bases and J by 4 bases, with 6 bases between them.